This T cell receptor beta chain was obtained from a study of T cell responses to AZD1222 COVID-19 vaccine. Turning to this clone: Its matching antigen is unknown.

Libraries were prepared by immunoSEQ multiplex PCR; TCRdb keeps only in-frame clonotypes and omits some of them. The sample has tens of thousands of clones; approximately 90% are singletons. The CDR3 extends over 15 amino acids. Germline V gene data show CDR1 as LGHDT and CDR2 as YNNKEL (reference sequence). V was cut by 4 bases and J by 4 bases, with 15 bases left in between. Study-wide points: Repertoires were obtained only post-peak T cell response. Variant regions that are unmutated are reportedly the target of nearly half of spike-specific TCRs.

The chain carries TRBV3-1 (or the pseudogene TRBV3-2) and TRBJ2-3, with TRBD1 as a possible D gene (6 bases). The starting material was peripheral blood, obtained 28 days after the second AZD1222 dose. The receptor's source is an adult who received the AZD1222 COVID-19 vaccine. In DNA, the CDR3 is TGTGCCAGCAGCCCAACTTCGACAGGAGCAGATACGCAGTATTTT. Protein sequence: CASSPTSTGADTQYF.